One sample yielded the 23 T cell receptor beta chains listed below, sequenced in a study of CD8+CD57+ T cells in acquired aplastic anemia. Genomic DNA provided the template from which TCR beta VDJ and CDR3 profiles were obtained. TCRdb reprocessed the reads via MiXCR and lists one record per CDR3 protein. The sample records approximately 220,000 distinct CDR3 sequences, over 40% being singletons. Flow cytometry had shown expanded CD8+CD57+ cells in the patients chosen for sequencing. Source material: sorted CD4+, CD8+, or CD8+CD57+ T cells (not recorded which) from PBMCs. These TCRs come from a human donor with aplastic anemia.

This clonotype was recorded at least ten times. The V gene is TRBV2, the J gene TRBJ1-3; no clear D. Trimming left V 7 bases short and J 0 bases short, with 10 bases between. The CDR3 has 14 amino acids. Germline assignment: CDR1 SNHLY and CDR2 FYNNEI. The DNA of the CDR3 is TGTGCCAGCAACCGGCCAGCCTCTGGAAACACCATATATTTT. Its translation is CASNRPASGNTIYF.

J is TRBJ1-2 and V is TRBV5-6; TRBD1 might be the D (5 bases). V lost 0 bases and J 9 bases, leaving 12 bases between the germline ends. Germline-derived CDR1 and CDR2 are SGHDT and YYEEEE. The CDR3 runs 13 residues. The CDR3 is CASSLAAGSSYTF. CDR3 bases: TGTGCCAGCAGCTTGGCGGCAGGGAGTAGCTACACCTTC.

In this sample, this clonotype turned up many times. This chain uses TRBV25-1 with TRBJ2-1; D is perhaps TRBD2 (5 bases). From germline, CDR1 is MGHDK and CDR2 SYGVNS. The V gene lost 0 bases and the J gene lost 0 bases, with 9 bases spanning the gap. The CDR3 loop spans 16 amino acids. Here the CDR3 DNA reads TGTGCCAGCAGTGAATATCAGCGGCCCTCCTACAATGAGCAGTTCTTC. The encoded protein is CASSEYQRPSYNEQFF. Full variable domain (rest looked up from reference TRBV25-1 and TRBJ2-1): EADIYQTPRYLVIGTGKKITLECSQTMGHDKMYWYQQDPGMELHLIHYSYGVNSTEKGDLSSESTVSRIRTEHFPLTLESARPSHTSQYLCASSEYQRPSYNEQFFGPGTRLTVL.

This clonotype was observed at least ten times. The chain joins TRBV12-3 or TRBV12-4 to TRBJ1-1; the match to TRBD1 covers 10 bases. The CDR3 has 15 residues. The junction had 6 bases not matched to a gene; V was cut back by 6 bases and J by 2 bases. The CDR3 nucleotides are TGTGCCAGCAGAATCAGACAGGGGGCAAACACTGAAGCTTTCTTT. As protein: CASRIRQGANTEAFF.

This sequence joins TRBV2 and TRBJ1-5; 10 bases are shared with TRBD1. The germline CDR1 and CDR2 sequences are SNHLY and FYNNEI. With V trimmed by 6 bases and J by 8 bases, 10 bases remained unmatched. The CDR3 loop spans 15 amino acids. CDR3 sequence (DNA): TGTGCCAGCAGCTGGGGACAGGGGATAATAGAGCCCCAGCATTTT. Protein: CASSWGQGIIEPQHF.

This clonotype came up a few times. The genes are TRBV5-1 and TRBJ1-1; no definite D call. Germline loops: CDR1 SGHRS, CDR2 YFSETQ. The CDR3 sequence is 16 residues long. V lost 0 bases to trimming and J lost 4 bases, with 16 bases between them. The CDR3 DNA reads TGCGCCAGCAGCTTGGGGTCGACGGGTTCAGGCACTGAAGCTTTCTTT. Protein product: CASSLGSTGSGTEAFF.

This sequence joins TRBV20-1 and TRBJ1-5, with D possibly TRBD1 on 6 matching bases. There are 12 residues in the CDR3. CDR1 and CDR2 (germline): DFQATT, SNEGSKA (reference sequence). The CDR3 sequence: CSGQSSNQPQHF. DNA for the CDR3: TGCAGCGGACAGTCTAGCAATCAGCCCCAGCATTTT.

This clonotype has only a few counts. At one boundary the junction diverges from the germline segment, which might be a read error. The CDR3 loop reads CASSIAGSTDTQYF. The DNA of the CDR3 is TGTGCCAGCAGTATAGCGGGAAGCACAGATACGCAGTATTTT. The chain links TRBV12-3 or TRBV12-4 to TRBJ2-3; 8 bases fit TRBD2. The CDR3 extends over 14 amino acids.

The J gene is TRBJ1-6, the V gene TRBV2; D possibly corresponds to TRBD1 (5 bases). With 6 bases removed from V and 9 bases from J, the gap between germline ends came to 18 bases. Germline V lookup: CDR1 SNHLY, CDR2 FYNNEI. The CDR3 is 15 amino acids. CDR3 DNA: TGTGCCAGCAGCCAAGAGCGGGGGGTCTCTTCACCCCTCCACTTT. Translated, it gives CASSQERGVSSPLHF.

Points on this clonotype: One end of the junction varies from germline; a read error may be responsible. The chain joins TRBV7-2 to TRBJ2-1; TRBD2 matches 14 bases. Looked up from germline, CDR1 is SGHTA and CDR2 is FQGNSA. CDR3 length equals 14 residues. The CDR3 DNA follows: TGTGCCGGCAGCCCAAGGGGACTAGCGGGGGTGCAGTTCTTC. As protein: CAGSPRGLAGVQFF.

This clonotype showed up just once. The rearrangement joins TRBV10-3 to TRBJ2-2; D is perhaps TRBD1 or TRBD2 (5 bases each). The CDR3 runs to 15 residues. CDR1 and CDR2 from the germline V gene are ENHRY and SYGVKD. V lost 7 bases, J lost 0 bases, and 12 bases lay in between. CDR3 loop: CAIKVGDPNTGELFF. CDR3 bases: TGTGCCATCAAGGTCGGGGACCCGAACACCGGGGAGCTGTTTTTT.

CDR3 sequence: CASGLGQMNTEAFF. The CDR3 coding sequence is TGTGCTAGTGGTTTGGGACAAATGAACACTGAAGCTTTCTTT. J is TRBJ1-1 and V is TRBV12-5; D unclear. Germline lookup yields CDR1 LGHNT and CDR2 FRNRAP. The CDR3 length is 14 residues. The ends were cut back, 1 base at V and 0 bases at J, with 6 bases in the middle.

This chain connects TRBV7-2 to TRBJ1-2; 10 positions match TRBD1. This CDR3 is built from 13 residues. Germline V gene data show CDR1 as SGHTA and CDR2 as FQGNSA. Trimming took 5 bases from V and 7 from J; bases not matched to a gene: 4. CDR3 coding DNA: TGTGCCAGCAGCCTGACAGGGGGCCGTGGCTACACCTTC. Translation gives CASSLTGGRGYTF.

The chain recombines TRBV24-1 with TRBJ2-7; D is possibly TRBD2 (5 bases). The CDR3 is made up of 15 amino acids. Between the trimmed V and J ends, which lost 1 base and 5 bases, there was a span of 14 bases. Germline V gives CDR1 KGHDR, CDR2 SFDVKD. This CDR3 reads CATSDFEAGHDEQYF. The CDR3 region has the DNA TGTGCCACCAGTGATTTCGAGGCGGGCCACGACGAGCAGTACTTC.

Worth noting for this clonotype: A junction boundary mismatches the germline segment, possibly from a read error. V gene TRBV5-1 combines with J gene TRBJ1-4; D might be TRBD1 (5 bases). The germline CDR1 and CDR2 sequences are SGHRS and YFSETQ. The CDR3 spans 16 residues. The CDR3 DNA follows: TGTGCCAGCAGCTTGGCGATACTAGGGGAGGTTGAAAAACTGTTTTTT. It is translated as CASSLAILGEVEKLFF.

V gene TRBV20-1 combines with J gene TRBJ2-7; tentatively, D is TRBD2 (5 bases). V was clipped by 3 bases and J by 7 bases, with 13 bases between them. This CDR3 spans 12 amino acids. The germline V gene encodes CDR1 DFQATT and CDR2 SNEGSKA (reference sequence). This CDR3 is CSARDRGDEQYF. CDR3 nucleotide sequence: TGCAGTGCTAGGGACCGGGGTGATGAGCAGTACTTC.

Ten or more counts support this clonotype. V and J are TRBV10-1 and TRBJ2-1; weak D call: TRBD1 (6 bases). Germline V gene lookup returns CDR1 WNHNN and CDR2 SYGVQD (reference sequence). The CDR3 length is 19 residues. Trimming took 0 bases from V and 4 from J, leaving 22 bases between them. The CDR3 DNA reads as TGCGCCAGCAGTGAGTCGAAGGAGTGGGACACGGGATCATACAATGAGCAGTTCTTC. This encodes CASSESKEWDTGSYNEQFF.

This clonotype was seen ten or more times. The chain links TRBV5-4 to TRBJ1-3; D remains unclear. V shed 4 bases and J shed 1 base, with 18 bases lying between them. Germline V gives CDR1 SGHNT, CDR2 YYREEE (reference sequence). The CDR3 is 17 residues long. CDR3 region: CASSPRPLGGSGNTIYF. CDR3 bases: TGTGCCAGCAGCCCTCGACCGTTAGGAGGGTCTGGAAACACCATATATTTT.

In the case of this clonotype: A much larger clone differs from this one at a single base, so this may be a read error. The chain is built from TRBV5-1 and TRBJ2-1; 13 positions match TRBD2. The CDR3 extends over 15 amino acids. Germline lookup yields CDR1 SGHRS and CDR2 YFSETQ. Unmatched junction bases numbered 2, after V lost 0 bases and J lost 8 bases. The CDR3, as DNA: TGCGCCAGCAGCTTGGCAGGGACTAGCGGGGATGAGCAGTTCTTC. Its translation: CASSLAGTSGDEQFF.

This rearrangement joins TRBV25-1 to TRBJ2-1; no clear D. The tail of the sequence fits TRBJ2-7 better, so the J call may be wrong. There are 16 residues in the CDR3. CDR1 is MGHDK and CDR2 is SYGVNS in the germline V gene. The CDR3 coding sequence is TGTGCCAGCAGCTACCCTCCCCGACGGCCTACGGGCGAGCAGTACTTC. It yields the protein CASSYPPRRPTGEQYF.

The chain carries TRBV5-1 and TRBJ2-3; 16 bases are a match to TRBD2. The CDR3 sequence is 17 residues long. Germline trimming cut 4 bases from V and 4 bases from J; bases unmatched to any gene: 6. Looked up from germline, CDR1 is SGHRS and CDR2 is YFSETQ. This CDR3 reads CASSIAGTSGGADTQYF. The CDR3 nucleotides are TGCGCCAGCAGCATCGCCGGGACTAGCGGGGGGGCAGATACGCAGTATTTT.

The chain employs TRBV29-1 and TRBJ1-1; 7 bases are shared with TRBD1. CDR3 size: 13 residues. CDR1 is SQVTM, CDR2 ANQGSEA, per germline. The junction had 9 bases not matched to a gene; V was cut back by 6 bases and J by 5 bases. The CDR3, as DNA: TGCAGCGTGCAAACAGGGGAAGGAACTGAAGCTTTCTTT. It is translated as CSVQTGEGTEAFF.

Concerning this clonotype itself: Compared with germline, one end of the junction differs, possibly owing to a read error. The rearrangement links TRBV10-3 to TRBJ1-5; 7 bases align to TRBD1. This CDR3 is built from 15 residues. Germline V lookup: CDR1 ENHRY, CDR2 SYGVKD. CDR3 loop: CASSSGTDSDQPQHF. The DNA of the CDR3 is TGTGCCAGCAGTTCCGGGACAGACAGCGATCAGCCCCAGCATTTT.